This section outlines one T cell receptor (beta chain) sequence together with its context. Authors' analysis steps: Amplification from reference gene primers served as the basis for estimated nucleated cell counts. Produced via immunoSEQ multiplex PCR; TCRdb's table is partial and in-frame only. V, J and clone size are taken as reported in that table, and D and trimming were inferred from the DNA itself. The data show 200,000 to 300,000 clones, around nine tenths seen once. This sample was taken from a study of blood T cell repertoires in COVID-19. Study-level information: The study drew acute and convalescent COVID-19 samples from the United States, Italy and Spain. T cells, B-cell-depleted T cells, or PBMCs provided the cDNA or gDNA that served as material.

The sequencing sample was made of peripheral blood. This sequence originates from a man aged 35 to 55 who had recovered from COVID-19.

For the CDR3, the DNA is TGTGCCAGCAGGGACACTTTCTACGAGCAGTACTTC. It encodes CASRDTFYEQYF. This sequence joins TRBV2 and TRBJ2-7; weak D call: TRBD1 (5 bases). CDR1 and CDR2 (germline): SNHLY, FYNNEI. Trimming took off 6 bases at V and 3 bases at J, with 9 bases between the two ends. This CDR3 spans 12 amino acids.